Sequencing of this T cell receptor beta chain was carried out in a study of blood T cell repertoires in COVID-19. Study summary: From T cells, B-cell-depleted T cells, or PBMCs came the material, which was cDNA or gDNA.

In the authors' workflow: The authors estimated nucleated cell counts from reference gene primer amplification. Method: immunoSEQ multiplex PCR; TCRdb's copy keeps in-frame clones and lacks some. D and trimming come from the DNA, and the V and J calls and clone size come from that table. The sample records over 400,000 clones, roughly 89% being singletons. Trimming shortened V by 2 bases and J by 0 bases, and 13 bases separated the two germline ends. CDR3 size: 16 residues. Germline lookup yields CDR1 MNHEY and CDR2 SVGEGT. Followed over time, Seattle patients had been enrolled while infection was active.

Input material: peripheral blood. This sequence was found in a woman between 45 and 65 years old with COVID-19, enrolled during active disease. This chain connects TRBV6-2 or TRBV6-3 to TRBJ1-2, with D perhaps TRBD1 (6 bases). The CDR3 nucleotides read TGTGCCAGCAGTTACGTAGGACAGATTGCTAACTATGGCTACACCTTC. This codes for CASSYVGQIANYGYTF.